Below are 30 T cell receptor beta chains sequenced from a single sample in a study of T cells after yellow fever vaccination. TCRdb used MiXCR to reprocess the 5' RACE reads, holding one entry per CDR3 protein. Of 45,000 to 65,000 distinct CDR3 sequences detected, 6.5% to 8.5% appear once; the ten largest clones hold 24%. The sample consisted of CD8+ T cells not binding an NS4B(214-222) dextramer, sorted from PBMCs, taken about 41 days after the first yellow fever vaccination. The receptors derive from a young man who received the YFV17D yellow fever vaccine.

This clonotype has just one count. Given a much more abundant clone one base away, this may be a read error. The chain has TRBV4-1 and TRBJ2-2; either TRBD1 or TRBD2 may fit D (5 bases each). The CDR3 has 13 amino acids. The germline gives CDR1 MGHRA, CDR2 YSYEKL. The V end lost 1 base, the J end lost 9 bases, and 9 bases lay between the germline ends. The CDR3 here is CASSQAGTWELFF. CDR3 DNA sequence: TGCGCCAGCAGCCAAGCAGGGACCTGGGAGCTGTTTTTT.

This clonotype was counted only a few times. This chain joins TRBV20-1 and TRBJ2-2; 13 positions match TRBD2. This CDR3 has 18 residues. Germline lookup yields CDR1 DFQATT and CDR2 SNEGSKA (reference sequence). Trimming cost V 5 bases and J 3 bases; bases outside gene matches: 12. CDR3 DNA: TGCAGTGCTCCTGCGTACCCACTAGCGGGGGGGCACACCGGGGAGCTGTTTTTT. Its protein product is CSAPAYPLAGGHTGELFF.

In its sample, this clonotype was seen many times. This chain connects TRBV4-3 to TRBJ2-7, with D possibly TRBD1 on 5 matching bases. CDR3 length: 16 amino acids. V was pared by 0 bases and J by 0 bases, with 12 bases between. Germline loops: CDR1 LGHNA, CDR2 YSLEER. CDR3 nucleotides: TGCGCCAGCAGCCAAGATGTGTTCGACAGCTCCTACGAGCAGTACTTC. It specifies CASSQDVFDSSYEQYF.

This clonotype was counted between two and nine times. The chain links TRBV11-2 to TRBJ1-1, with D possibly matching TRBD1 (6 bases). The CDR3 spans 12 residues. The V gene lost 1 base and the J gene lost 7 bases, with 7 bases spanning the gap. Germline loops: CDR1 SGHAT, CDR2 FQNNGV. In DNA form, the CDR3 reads TGTGCCAGCAGCTTAGGACAGGTTGAAGCTTTCTTT. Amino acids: CASSLGQVEAFF.

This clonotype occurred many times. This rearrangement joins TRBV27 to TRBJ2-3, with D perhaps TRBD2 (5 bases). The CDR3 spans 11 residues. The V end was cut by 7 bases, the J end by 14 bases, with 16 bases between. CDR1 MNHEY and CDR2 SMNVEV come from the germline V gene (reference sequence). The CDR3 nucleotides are TGTGCCAGCACCCCTAGCAGGAGTAGGTATTTT. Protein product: CASTPSRSRYF.

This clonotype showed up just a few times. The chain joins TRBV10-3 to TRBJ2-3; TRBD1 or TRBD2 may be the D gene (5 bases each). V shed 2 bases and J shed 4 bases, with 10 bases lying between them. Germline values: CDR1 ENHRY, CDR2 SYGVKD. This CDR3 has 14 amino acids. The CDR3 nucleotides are TGTGCCATCAGTGAGCCGACGGGGCCAGATACGCAGTATTTT. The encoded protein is CAISEPTGPDTQYF.

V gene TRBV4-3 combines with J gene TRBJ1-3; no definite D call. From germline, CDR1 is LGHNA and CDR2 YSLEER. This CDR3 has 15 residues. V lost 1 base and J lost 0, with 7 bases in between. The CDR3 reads CASSQGSGSGNTIYF. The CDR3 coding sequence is TGCGCCAGCAGCCAAGGGTCCGGCTCTGGAAACACCATATATTTT.

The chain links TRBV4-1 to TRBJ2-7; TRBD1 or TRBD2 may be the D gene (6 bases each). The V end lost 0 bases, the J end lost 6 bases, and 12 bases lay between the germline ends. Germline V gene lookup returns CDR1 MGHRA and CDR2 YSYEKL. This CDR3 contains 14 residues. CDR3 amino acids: CASSQEVGGTEQYF. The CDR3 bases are TGCGCCAGCAGCCAAGAGGTAGGGGGGACCGAGCAGTACTTC.

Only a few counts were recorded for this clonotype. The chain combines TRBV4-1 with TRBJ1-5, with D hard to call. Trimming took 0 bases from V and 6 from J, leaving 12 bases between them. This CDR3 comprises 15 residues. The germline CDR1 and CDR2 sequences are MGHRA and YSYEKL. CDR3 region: CASSQDRSGGQPQHF. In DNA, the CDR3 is TGCGCCAGCAGCCAAGATAGGTCGGGCGGTCAGCCCCAGCATTTT.

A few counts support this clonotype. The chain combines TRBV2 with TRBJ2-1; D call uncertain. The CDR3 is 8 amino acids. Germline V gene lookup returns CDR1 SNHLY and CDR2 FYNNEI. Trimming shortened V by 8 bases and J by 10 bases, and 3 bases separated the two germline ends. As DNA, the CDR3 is TGTGCCAGCCCCGAGCAGTTCTTC. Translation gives CASPEQFF.

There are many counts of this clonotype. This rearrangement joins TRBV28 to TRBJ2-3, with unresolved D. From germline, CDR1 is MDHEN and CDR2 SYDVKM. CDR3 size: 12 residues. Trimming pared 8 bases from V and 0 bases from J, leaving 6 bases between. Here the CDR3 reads CASAPSTDTQYF. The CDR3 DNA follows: TGTGCCAGCGCCCCAAGCACAGATACGCAGTATTTT.

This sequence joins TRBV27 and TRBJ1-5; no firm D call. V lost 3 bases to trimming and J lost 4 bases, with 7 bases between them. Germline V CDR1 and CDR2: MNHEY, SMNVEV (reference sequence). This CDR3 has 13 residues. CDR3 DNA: TGTGCCAGCAGTTTGGTCCGAAATCAGCCCCAGCATTTT. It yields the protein CASSLVRNQPQHF.

The CDR3 DNA sequence: TGTGCCAGCAGCCCCGCCGGTGGGACCTACGAGCAGTACGTC. Translating it yields CASSPAGGTYEQYV. This rearrangement joins TRBV11-1 to TRBJ2-7; D remains ambiguous. Trimming shortened V by 5 bases and J by 2 bases, and 13 bases separated the two germline ends. The germline CDR1 and CDR2 sequences are SGHAT and FQDESV (reference sequence). The CDR3 runs 14 residues.

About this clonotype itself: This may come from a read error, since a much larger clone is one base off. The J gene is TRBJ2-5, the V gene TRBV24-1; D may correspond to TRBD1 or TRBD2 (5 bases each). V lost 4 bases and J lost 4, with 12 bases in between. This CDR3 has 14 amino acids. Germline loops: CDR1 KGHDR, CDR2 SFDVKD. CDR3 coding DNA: TGTGCCACCAGTGACCCTAGCCAGGGAGAGACCCAGTACTTC. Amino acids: CATSDPSQGETQYF.

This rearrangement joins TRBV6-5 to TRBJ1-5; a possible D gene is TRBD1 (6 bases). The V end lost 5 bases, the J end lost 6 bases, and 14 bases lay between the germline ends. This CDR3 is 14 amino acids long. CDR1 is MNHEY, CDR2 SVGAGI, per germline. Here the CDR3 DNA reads TGTGCCAGCAGTAACCGGGGGCCTCTTCAGCCCCAGCATTTT. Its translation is CASSNRGPLQPQHF.

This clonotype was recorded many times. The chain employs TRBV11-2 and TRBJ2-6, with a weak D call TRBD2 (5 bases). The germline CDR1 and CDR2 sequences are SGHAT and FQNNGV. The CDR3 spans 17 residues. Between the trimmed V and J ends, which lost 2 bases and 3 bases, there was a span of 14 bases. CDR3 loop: CASSLNLAIGGANVLTF. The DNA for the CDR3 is TGTGCCAGCAGCTTAAACCTAGCTATCGGTGGGGCCAACGTCCTGACTTTC.

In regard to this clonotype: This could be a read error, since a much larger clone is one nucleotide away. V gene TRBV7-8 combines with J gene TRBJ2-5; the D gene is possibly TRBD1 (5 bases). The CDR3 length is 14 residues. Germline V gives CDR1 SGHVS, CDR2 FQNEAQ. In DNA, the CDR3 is TGTCCCAGCAGCCAGTACAGGCTACAAGAGACCCAGTACTTC. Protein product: CPSSQYRLQETQYF.

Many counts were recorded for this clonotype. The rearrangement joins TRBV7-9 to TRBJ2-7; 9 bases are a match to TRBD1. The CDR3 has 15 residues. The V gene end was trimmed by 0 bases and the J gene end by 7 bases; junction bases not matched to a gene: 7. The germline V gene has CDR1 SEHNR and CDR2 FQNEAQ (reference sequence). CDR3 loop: CASSLADNRGLEQYF. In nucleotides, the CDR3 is TGTGCCAGCAGCTTAGCAGATAACAGGGGGCTTGAGCAGTACTTC.

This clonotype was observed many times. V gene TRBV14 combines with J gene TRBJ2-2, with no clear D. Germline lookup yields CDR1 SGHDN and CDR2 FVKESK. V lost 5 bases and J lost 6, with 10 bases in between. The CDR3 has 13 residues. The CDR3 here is CASSEFGPGELFF. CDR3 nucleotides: TGTGCCAGCAGCGAGTTTGGCCCCGGGGAGCTGTTTTTT.

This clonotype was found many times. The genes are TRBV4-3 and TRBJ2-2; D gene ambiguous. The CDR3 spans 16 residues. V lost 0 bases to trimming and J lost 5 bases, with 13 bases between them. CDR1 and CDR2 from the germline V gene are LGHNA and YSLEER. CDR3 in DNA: TGCGCCAGCAGCCAAGATCTTTGGCTCCTTACCGGGGAGCTGTTTTTT. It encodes CASSQDLWLLTGELFF.

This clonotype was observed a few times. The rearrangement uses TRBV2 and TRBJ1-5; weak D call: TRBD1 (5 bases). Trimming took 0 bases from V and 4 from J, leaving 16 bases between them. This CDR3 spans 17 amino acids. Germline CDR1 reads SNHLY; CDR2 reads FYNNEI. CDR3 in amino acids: CASSEAFGAATNQPQHF. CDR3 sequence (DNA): TGTGCCAGCAGTGAAGCTTTCGGGGCAGCGACGAATCAGCCCCAGCATTTT.

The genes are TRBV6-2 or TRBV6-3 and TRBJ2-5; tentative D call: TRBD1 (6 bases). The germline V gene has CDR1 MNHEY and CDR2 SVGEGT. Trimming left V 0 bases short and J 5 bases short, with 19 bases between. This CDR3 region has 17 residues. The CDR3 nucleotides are TGTGCCAGCAGTTACTCCTACAGACAGGAGTGGAAGGAGACCCAGTACTTC. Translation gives CASSYSYRQEWKETQYF.

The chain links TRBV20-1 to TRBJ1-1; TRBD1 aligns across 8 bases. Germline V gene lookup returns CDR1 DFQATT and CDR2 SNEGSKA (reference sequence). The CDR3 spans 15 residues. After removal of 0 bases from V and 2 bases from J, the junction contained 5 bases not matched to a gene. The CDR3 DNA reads TGCAGTGCTAGAGACAGGGGGCATGGCAACACTGAAGCTTTCTTT. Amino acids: CSARDRGHGNTEAFF.

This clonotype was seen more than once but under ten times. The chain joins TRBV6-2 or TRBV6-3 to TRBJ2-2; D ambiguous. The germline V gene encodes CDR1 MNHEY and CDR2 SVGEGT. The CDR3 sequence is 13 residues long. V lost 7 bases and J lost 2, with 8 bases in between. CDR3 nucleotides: TGTGCCAGCAAACGGAGAAACACCGGGGAGCTGTTTTTT. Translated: CASKRRNTGELFF.

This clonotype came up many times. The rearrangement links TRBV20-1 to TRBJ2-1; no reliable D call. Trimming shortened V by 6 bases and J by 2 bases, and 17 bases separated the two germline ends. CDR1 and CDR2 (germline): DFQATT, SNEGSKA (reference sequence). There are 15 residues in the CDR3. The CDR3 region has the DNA TGCAGTGCCACTGGGCGGCTACCCACCTACAATGAGCAGTTCTTC. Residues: CSATGRLPTYNEQFF.

Here the CDR3 reads CASSLGGPYEKLFF. In nucleotides, the CDR3 is TGTGCCAGCAGTTTAGGGGGGCCCTATGAAAAACTGTTTTTT. The chain joins TRBV12-3 or TRBV12-4 to TRBJ1-4, with D possibly being TRBD1 (6 bases). V was clipped by 1 base and J by 6 bases, with 9 bases between them. This CDR3 region has 14 residues.

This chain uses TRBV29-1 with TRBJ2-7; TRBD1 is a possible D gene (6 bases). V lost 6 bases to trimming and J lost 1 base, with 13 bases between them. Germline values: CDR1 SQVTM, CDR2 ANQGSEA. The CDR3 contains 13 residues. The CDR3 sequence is CSVLGTPSYEQYF. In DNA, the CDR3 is TGCAGCGTACTCGGGACACCGTCCTACGAGCAGTACTTC.

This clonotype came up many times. The CDR3 protein is CASSQLLGRETQYF. As DNA, the CDR3 is TGCGCCAGCAGCCAATTGCTGGGGCGGGAGACCCAGTACTTC. This chain links TRBV4-1 with TRBJ2-5; weak D call: TRBD1 (5 bases). Germline V gene data show CDR1 as MGHRA and CDR2 as YSYEKL. Trimming left V 2 bases short and J 5 bases short, with 12 bases between. The CDR3 has 14 residues.

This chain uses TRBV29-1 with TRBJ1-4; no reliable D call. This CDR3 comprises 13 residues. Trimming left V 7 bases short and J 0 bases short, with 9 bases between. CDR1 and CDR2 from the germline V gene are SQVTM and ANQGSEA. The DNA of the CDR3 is TGCAGCGCCCTGGGCCCAACTAATGAAAAACTGTTTTTT. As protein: CSALGPTNEKLFF.

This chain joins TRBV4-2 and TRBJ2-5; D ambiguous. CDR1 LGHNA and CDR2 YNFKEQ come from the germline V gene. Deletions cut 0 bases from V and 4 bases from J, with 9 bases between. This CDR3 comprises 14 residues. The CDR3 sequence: CASSQDLAPETQYF. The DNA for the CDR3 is TGTGCCAGCAGCCAAGATTTGGCCCCAGAGACCCAGTACTTC.